This T cell receptor (beta chain) was captured in a study of T cell responses to AZD1222 COVID-19 vaccine. This table comes from immunoSEQ multiplex PCR, and its TCRdb copy is limited to in-frame clones, with some not included. The sample includes 120,000 to 150,000 clones, roughly 88% seen only once; the top ten take about 3.7%. V was trimmed by 3 bases and J by 2 bases, leaving 13 bases between them. The CDR3 extends over 15 amino acids. CDR1 and CDR2 (germline): LGHNA, YNFKEQ. This chain joins TRBV4-2 and TRBJ1-2; the D is unclear. This receptor was obtained from an adult in good health. Material: peripheral blood, obtained on day 0 of MenACWY control vaccination. The CDR3 DNA reads as TGTGCCAGCAGCCACCTACAGATCCAAAACTATGGCTACACCTTC. Amino acid sequence: CASSHLQIQNYGYTF.